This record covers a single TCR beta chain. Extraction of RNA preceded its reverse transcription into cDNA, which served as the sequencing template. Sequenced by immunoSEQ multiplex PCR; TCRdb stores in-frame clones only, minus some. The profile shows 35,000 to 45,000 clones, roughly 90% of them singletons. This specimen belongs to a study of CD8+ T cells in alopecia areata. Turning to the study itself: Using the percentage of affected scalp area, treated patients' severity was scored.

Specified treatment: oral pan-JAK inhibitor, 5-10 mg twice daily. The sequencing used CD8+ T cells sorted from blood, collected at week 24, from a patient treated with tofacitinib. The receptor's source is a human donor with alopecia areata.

CDR3 nucleotide sequence: TGTGCCAGCAGTGTAAAAGGGTTTTCCTACGAGCAGTACTTC. Encoded protein: CASSVKGFSYEQYF. The gene calls are TRBV27 and TRBJ2-7, with no clear D. There are 14 residues in the CDR3. Germline V gene lookup returns CDR1 MNHEY and CDR2 SMNVEV (reference sequence). V gave up 5 bases and J gave up 1 base, with 12 bases separating them.